The clone carrying this T cell receptor beta chain has only a few counts. Antigen unknown. There are 15 residues in the CDR3. The germline V and J ends were trimmed by 1 base and 7 bases, with 11 bases remaining between them. Looked up from germline, CDR1 is MNHNS and CDR2 is SASEGT. The data stem from a study of T cell responses to AZD1222 COVID-19 vaccine. Here immunoSEQ multiplex PCR was the method, and the copy in TCRdb shows in-frame clones only, minus some. The repertoire has tens of thousands of clones, about 90% of them found once; the top ten carry 4.5% to 5.5%. Study-wide points: Researchers took repertoire samples only after the peak T cell response had come. CD4 TCRs linked to vaccination spanned spike, dominating at 160-218 and 743-854. Nearly half of spike-specific TCRs reportedly target unmutated variant regions.

The receptor's source is an adult in good health. The sample was peripheral blood, taken on day 0 of AZD1222 vaccination. This rearrangement joins TRBV6-1 to TRBJ1-6, with a possible D match to TRBD1 (6 bases). The CDR3 nucleotides read TGTGCCAGCAGTGAAGTTGGGGGCACAAATTCACCCCTCCACTTT. Amino acids: CASSEVGGTNSPLHF.